This T cell receptor (beta chain) comes out of a study of a mutant IDH1 vaccine in newly diagnosed glioma. Study overall: First vaccine doses came 4-6 weeks after radiotherapy alone, or with temozolomide cycles.

The table came from immunoSEQ multiplex PCR; TCRdb's copy has only in-frame clones and leaves some out. The table has more than 40,000 clones, approximately 78% seen once. Time point described: week 5, during vaccination. Each dose delivered 300 ug of mutant IDH1 20-mer peptide subcutaneously with imiquimod. Patients carried new grade 3 or 4 IDH1-mutant astrocytomas lacking nuclear ATRX. Concerning this clone: Its specificity is not known.

Germline V lookup: CDR1 SNHLY, CDR2 FYNNEI. V was clipped by 3 bases and J by 1 base, with 9 bases between them. CDR3 length: 14 amino acids. Sample: PBMCs, taken from a glioma patient whose treatment included an IDH1 peptide vaccine. The V and J genes are TRBV2 and TRBJ1-1, with a weak D call TRBD1 (6 bases). The sequence was collected from a middle-aged woman with glioma. The CDR3 DNA reads TGTGCCAGCAGTGACCGGACAGCGAACACTGAAGCTTTCTTT. Protein: CASSDRTANTEAFF. The full variable domain, completed using reference TRBV2 and TRBJ1-1, is EPEVTQTPSHQVTQMGQEVILRCVPISNHLYFYWYRQILGQKVEFLVSFYNNEISEKSEIFDDQFSVERPDGSNFTLKIRSTKLEDSAMYFCASSDRTANTEAFFGQGTRLTVV.